These 14 T cell receptor beta chains originate from one sample sequenced in a study of untreated major depressive disorder. Study-level findings and limits: Depressed patients' CD4+ T cells carried increased TRBV05-01 (Vbeta 5.1) usage versus control CD4+ T cells.

No cognate antigen is known for these TCRs. The data were produced by immunoSEQ multiplex PCR, yet TCRdb's version contains in-frame clones alone and is incomplete. Here the sample spans roughly 14,000 clones, roughly 91% being singletons. Sequencing was carried out using CD4+ T cells from PBMCs. These receptors were collected from a man aged 30 to 45 with major depressive disorder.

This chain uses TRBV5-1 with TRBJ2-7; TRBD2 agrees at 7 bases. CDR1 and CDR2 from the germline V gene are SGHRS and YFSETQ. This CDR3 comprises 15 residues. Germline trimming cut 2 bases from V and 3 bases from J; bases unmatched to any gene: 8. The CDR3 DNA reads TGCGCCAGCAGCTTTTCGACTAGCTTCGTCTACGAGCAGTACTTC. Protein: CASSFSTSFVYEQYF.

This sequence joins TRBV30 and TRBJ2-5, with a weak D call TRBD2 (6 bases). Germline CDR1 and CDR2: GTSNPN and SVGIG (reference sequence). Trimming took off 0 bases at V and 5 bases at J, with 10 bases between the two ends. The CDR3 covers 13 residues. As DNA, the CDR3 is TGTGCCTGGAGTGTAGTTGCGGGGGAGACCCAGTACTTC. Protein product: CAWSVVAGETQYF.

The chain employs TRBV18 and TRBJ2-7, with 7 bases matching TRBD2. The J segment lost 5 bases and the V segment lost 6 bases, leaving 13 bases of the junction unmatched. The CDR3 runs to 15 residues. Germline V gene lookup returns CDR1 KGHSH and CDR2 LQKENI. CDR3 DNA sequence: TGTGCCAGCTCGCTTCGTGGGGGGGAAGATGACGAGCAGTACTTC. It yields the protein CASSLRGGEDDEQYF. The full variable domain, completed using reference TRBV18 and TRBJ2-7, is NAGVMQNPRHLVRRRGQEARLRCSPMKGHSHVYWYRQLPEEGLKFMVYLQKENIIDESGMPKERFSAEFPKEGPSILRIQQVVRGDSAAYFCASSLRGGEDDEQYFGPGTRLTVT.

The V call is TRBV7-9, the J call TRBJ1-1; D perhaps matches TRBD1 (6 bases). Trimming removed 5 bases at V and 4 bases at J, with 11 bases between. The germline V gene has CDR1 SEHNR and CDR2 FQNEAQ (reference sequence). The CDR3 contains 13 residues. In DNA form, the CDR3 reads TGTGCCAGCAGCCTACAGGGTATCACTGAAGCTTTCTTT. Translated, it gives CASSLQGITEAFF.

The chain combines TRBV5-4 with TRBJ2-5; 10 bases line up with TRBD1. This CDR3 contains 16 residues. From germline, CDR1 is SGHNT and CDR2 YYREEE (reference sequence). The V gene end was trimmed by 1 base and the J gene end by 4 bases; junction bases not matched to a gene: 7. The CDR3 reads CASSLLDRGGRETQYF. Written as DNA, the CDR3 is TGTGCCAGCAGCTTGTTGGACAGGGGGGGGAGAGAGACCCAGTACTTC.

The chain links TRBV6-5 to TRBJ1-2; D call uncertain. V was shortened by 4 bases and J by 4 bases, with 7 bases between the two germline ends. Germline lookup yields CDR1 MNHEY and CDR2 SVGAGI. The CDR3 runs 12 residues. As DNA, the CDR3 is TGTGCCAGCAGTTTGGACCGCTATGGCTACACCTTC. Its translation: CASSLDRYGYTF.

The table lists this clone with a count of one. The rearrangement links TRBV9 to TRBJ2-7; D unclear. Germline V gene lookup returns CDR1 SGDLS and CDR2 YYNGEE. This CDR3 spans 14 amino acids. With 0 bases removed from V and 2 bases from J, the gap between germline ends came to 9 bases. For the CDR3, the DNA is TGTGCCAGCAGCGTAGACAACGGAGCCTACGAGCAGTACTTC. Translated: CASSVDNGAYEQYF.

The chain couples TRBV5-1 to TRBJ1-2, with unresolved D. In germline, CDR1 is SGHRS, CDR2 YFSETQ. This CDR3 has 13 amino acids. Trimming cost V 4 bases and J 8 bases, with 15 bases left between them. The CDR3 bases are TGCGCCAGCAGCCAAGGGATCACCACGGGCTACACCTTC. It codes for CASSQGITTGYTF. The full variable domain, with the rest looked up from reference TRBV5-1 and TRBJ1-2, is KAGVTQTPRYLIKTRGQQVTLSCSPISGHRSVSWYQQTPGQGLQFLFEYFSETQRNKGNFPGRFSGRQFSNSRSEMNVSTLELGDSALYLCASSQGITTGYTFGSGTRLTVV.

This chain connects TRBV28 to TRBJ1-6; maybe TRBD1 (6 bases). Germline V gene data show CDR1 as MDHEN and CDR2 as SYDVKM. Trimming removed 6 bases from V and 10 bases from J, with 19 bases in between. The CDR3 consists of 15 residues. The chain's CDR3 is CASSAYRVAGSPLHF. The CDR3 coding sequence is TGTGCCAGCAGCGCCTACAGGGTAGCGGGGTCACCCCTCCACTTT.

The chain is built from TRBV9 and TRBJ2-5; a weak D match, TRBD2 (7 bases). Trimming removed 3 bases from V and 1 base from J, with 13 bases in between. The CDR3 covers 15 residues. CDR1 is SGDLS, CDR2 YYNGEE, per germline. The chain's CDR3 is CASSDLRGGQETQYF. CDR3 bases: TGTGCCAGCAGCGACCTAAGGGGGGGCCAAGAGACCCAGTACTTC.

In this sample, this clone turned up once. This chain connects TRBV2 to TRBJ1-2, with 9 nucleotides matching TRBD1. The CDR3 covers 14 residues. Germline V gene sequence: CDR1 SNHLY, CDR2 FYNNEI. V was pared by 5 bases and J by 4 bases, with 5 bases of the junction left unmatched. CDR3 amino acids: CASSLDRGSYGYTF. DNA for the CDR3: TGTGCCAGCAGTTTAGACAGGGGGAGCTATGGCTACACCTTC.

The CDR3 is CAWSSPSWYPGNTIYF. The DNA for the CDR3 is TGTGCCTGGAGTTCCCCCAGTTGGTATCCTGGAAACACCATATATTTT. This sequence joins TRBV30 and TRBJ1-3; D not certain. The germline CDR1 and CDR2 sequences are GTSNPN and SVGIG (reference sequence). This CDR3 comprises 16 residues. The V and J ends lost 2 bases and 2 bases respectively, with 16 bases between them.

V usage is TRBV7-2 and J usage is TRBJ2-2; D uncertain. In germline, CDR1 is SGHTA, CDR2 FQGNSA. Trimming took off 5 bases at V and 1 base at J, with 11 bases between the two ends. This CDR3 contains 15 residues. The CDR3 DNA follows: TGTGCCAGCAGCCCTAGATGGGGGAACACCGGGGAGCTGTTTTTT. It is translated as CASSPRWGNTGELFF.

This rearrangement joins TRBV7-9 to TRBJ1-2; 8 bases agree with TRBD1. V shed 5 bases and J 10 bases; nucleotides not matched to a gene: 6. The CDR3 is made up of 12 amino acids. Per germline, CDR1 SEHNR and CDR2 FQNEAQ (reference sequence). CDR3 nucleotide sequence: TGTGCCAGCAGCACCCAGACAGGGGACTACACCTTC. It is translated as CASSTQTGDYTF.